This T cell receptor beta chain was profiled in a study of shared clonotypes between healthy human individuals. Terminally differentiated effector memory CD45RA+ cells were left out of the naive CD8 fraction, which was CD45RO-negative and positively selected for CCR7. Donors were Caucasian adults residing in Nashville, Tennessee, USA. Libraries were prepared by immunoSEQ multiplex PCR; TCRdb keeps only in-frame clonotypes and omits some of them. The table lists fewer than 1 million clones, just over 95% of them singletons. Trimming took off 7 bases at V and 0 bases at J, with 13 bases between the two ends. CDR3 length: 14 residues. Per the germline V gene, CDR1 is SQVTM and CDR2 is ANQGSEA. Of note for this clone: What it binds is unknown.

Regarding the study as a whole: Naive subsets generally had larger estimated richness than memory subsets. The study found roughly 5% of naive CD4 clonotypes shared across a few donors.

Sequencing input: naive CD8+ T cells sorted from blood. The rearrangement uses TRBV29-1 and TRBJ1-3, with D hard to call. The source is a young man in good health. In nucleotides, the CDR3 is TGCAGCGAATCTGAGGCGCTCTCTGGAAACACCATATATTTT. Its protein is CSESEALSGNTIYF. Together with reference TRBV29-1 and TRBJ1-3, the CDR3 gives the full variable domain: SAVISQKPSRDICQRGTSLTIQCQVDSQVTMMFWYRQQPGQSLTLIATANQGSEATYESGFVIDKFPISRPNLTFSTLTVSNMSPEDSSIYLCSESEALSGNTIYFGEGSWLTVV.